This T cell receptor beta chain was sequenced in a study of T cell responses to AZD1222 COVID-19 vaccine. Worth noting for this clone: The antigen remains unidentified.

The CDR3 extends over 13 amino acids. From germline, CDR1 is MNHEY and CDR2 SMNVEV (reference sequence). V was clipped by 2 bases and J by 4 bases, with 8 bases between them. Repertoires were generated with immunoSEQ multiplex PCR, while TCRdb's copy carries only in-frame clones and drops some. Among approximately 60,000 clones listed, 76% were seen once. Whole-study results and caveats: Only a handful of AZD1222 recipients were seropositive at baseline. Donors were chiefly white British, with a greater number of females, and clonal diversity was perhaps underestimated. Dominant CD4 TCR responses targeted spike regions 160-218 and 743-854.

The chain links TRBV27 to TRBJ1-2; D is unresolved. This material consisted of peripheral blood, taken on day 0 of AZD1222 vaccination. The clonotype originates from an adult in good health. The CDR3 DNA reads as TGTGCCAGCAGTTTAGATACGCGCTATGGCTACACCTTC. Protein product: CASSLDTRYGYTF.